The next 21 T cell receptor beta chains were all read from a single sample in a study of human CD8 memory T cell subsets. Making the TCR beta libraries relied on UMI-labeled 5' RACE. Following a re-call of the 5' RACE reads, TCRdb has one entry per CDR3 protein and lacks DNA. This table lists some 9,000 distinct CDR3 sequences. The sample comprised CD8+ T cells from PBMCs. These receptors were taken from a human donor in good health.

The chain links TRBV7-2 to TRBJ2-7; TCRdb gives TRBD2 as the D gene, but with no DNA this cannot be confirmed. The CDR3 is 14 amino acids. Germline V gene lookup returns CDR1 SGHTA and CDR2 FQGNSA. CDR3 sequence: CASSLGLEVFEQYF.

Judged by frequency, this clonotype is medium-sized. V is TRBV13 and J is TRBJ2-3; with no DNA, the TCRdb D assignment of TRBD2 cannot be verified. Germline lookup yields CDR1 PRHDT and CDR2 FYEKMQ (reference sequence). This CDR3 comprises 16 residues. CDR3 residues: CASSPGLADFTDTQYF.

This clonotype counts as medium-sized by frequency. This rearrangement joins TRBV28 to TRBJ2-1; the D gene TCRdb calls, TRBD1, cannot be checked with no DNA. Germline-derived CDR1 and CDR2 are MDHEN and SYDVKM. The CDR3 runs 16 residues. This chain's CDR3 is CASSFEWPGSHNEQFF.

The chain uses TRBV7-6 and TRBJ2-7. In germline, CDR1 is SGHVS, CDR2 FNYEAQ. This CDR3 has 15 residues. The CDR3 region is CASSLDWGTTYEQYF. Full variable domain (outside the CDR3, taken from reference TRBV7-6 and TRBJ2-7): GAGVSQSPRYKVTKRGQDVALRCDPISGHVSLYWYRQALGQGPEFLTYFNYEAQQDKSGLPNDRFSAERPEGSISTLTIQRTEQRDSAMYRCASSLDWGTTYEQYFGPGTRLTVT.

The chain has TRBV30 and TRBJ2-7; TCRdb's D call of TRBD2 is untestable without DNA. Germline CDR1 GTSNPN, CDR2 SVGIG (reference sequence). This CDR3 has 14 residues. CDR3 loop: CAWRDSGTTYEQYF.

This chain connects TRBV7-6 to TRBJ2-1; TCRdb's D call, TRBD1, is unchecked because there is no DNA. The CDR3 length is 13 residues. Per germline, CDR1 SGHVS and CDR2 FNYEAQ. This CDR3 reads CASSPPDSNEQFF.

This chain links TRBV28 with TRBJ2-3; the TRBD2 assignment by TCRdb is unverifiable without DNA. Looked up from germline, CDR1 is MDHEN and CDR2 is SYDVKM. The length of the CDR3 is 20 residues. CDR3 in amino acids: CASSQQGQSLAGGRGDTQYF.

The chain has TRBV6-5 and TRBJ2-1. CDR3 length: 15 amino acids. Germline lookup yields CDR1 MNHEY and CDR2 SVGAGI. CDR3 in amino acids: CASRYTPNSYNEQFF.

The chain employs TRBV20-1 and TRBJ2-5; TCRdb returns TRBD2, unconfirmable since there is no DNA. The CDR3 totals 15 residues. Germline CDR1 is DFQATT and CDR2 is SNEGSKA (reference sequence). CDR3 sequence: CSARDLGLAKETQYF.

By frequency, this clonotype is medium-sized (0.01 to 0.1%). CDR3 protein: CASRTPGYGANVLTF. The V call is TRBV27, the J call TRBJ2-6. This CDR3 contains 15 residues. The germline gives CDR1 MNHEY, CDR2 SMNVEV (reference sequence).

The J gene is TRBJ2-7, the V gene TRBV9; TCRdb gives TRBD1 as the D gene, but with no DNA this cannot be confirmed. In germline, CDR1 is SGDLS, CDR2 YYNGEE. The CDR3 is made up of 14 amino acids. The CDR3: CASSDTGWSYEQYF.

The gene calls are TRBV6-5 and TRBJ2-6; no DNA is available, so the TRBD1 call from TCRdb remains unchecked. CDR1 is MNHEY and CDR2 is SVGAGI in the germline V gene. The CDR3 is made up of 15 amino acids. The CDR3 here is CASRPQGDGANVLTF.

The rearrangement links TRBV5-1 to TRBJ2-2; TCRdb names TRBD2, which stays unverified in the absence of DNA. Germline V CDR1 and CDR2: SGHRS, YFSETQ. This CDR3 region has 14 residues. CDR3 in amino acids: CASTLTSVAGELFF.

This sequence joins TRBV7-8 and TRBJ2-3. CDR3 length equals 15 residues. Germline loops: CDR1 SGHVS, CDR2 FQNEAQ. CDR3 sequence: CASSLAGPSTDTQYF.

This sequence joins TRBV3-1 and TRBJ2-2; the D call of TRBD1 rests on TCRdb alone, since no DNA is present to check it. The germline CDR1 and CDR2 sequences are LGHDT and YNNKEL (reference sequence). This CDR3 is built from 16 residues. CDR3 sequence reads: CASSQDGGRNTGELFF.

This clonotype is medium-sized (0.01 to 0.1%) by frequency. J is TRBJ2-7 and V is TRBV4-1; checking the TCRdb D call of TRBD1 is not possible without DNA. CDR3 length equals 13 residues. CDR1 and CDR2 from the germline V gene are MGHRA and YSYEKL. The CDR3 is CASSQGTGTEQYF.

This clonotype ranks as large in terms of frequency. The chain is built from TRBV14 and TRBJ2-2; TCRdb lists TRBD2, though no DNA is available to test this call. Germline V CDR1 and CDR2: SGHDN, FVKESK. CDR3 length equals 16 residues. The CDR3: CASSQDVATATGELFF.

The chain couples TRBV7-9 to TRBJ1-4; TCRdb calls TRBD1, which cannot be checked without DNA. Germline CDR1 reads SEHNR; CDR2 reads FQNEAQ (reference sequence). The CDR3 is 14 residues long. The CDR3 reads CASLSGTGRGKLFF.

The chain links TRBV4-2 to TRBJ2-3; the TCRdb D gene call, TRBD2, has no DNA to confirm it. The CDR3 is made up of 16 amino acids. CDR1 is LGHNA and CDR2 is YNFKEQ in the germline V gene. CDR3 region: CASSQTREVNTDTQYF.

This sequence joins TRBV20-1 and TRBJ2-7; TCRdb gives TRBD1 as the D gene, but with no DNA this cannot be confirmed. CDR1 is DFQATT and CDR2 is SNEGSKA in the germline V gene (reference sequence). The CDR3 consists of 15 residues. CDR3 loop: CSARDLEDSLYEQYF.

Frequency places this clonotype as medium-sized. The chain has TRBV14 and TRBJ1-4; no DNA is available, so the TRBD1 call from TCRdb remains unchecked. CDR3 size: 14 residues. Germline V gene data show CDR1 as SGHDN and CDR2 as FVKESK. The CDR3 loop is CASSQVIPGEKLFF.